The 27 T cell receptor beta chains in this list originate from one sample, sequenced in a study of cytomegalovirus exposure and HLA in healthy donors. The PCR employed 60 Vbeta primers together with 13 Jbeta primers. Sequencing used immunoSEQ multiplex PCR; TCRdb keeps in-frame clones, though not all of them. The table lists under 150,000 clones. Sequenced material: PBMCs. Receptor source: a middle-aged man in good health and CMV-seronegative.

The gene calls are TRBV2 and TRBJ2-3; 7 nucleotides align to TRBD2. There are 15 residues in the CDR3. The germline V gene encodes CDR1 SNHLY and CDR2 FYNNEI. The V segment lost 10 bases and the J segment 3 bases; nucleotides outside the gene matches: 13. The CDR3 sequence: CATQGQRGGTDTQYF. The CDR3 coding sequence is TGTGCCACCCAGGGCCAGCGGGGAGGTACAGATACGCAGTATTTT.

The CDR3 sequence is CASSLETVNYGYTF. CDR3 DNA sequence: TGTGCCAGCAGCTTAGAGACAGTTAACTATGGCTACACCTTC. J is TRBJ1-2 and V is TRBV7-9, with D possibly being TRBD1 (5 bases). V gave up 1 base and J gave up 1 base, with 7 bases separating them. In germline, CDR1 is SEHNR, CDR2 FQNEAQ (reference sequence). The CDR3 length is 14 residues.

In nucleotides, the CDR3 is TGTGCCAGCAGTGAAGAAGTGGGGGGAGGCATTCAGCCCCAGCATTTT. Encoded protein: CASSEEVGGGIQPQHF. The V and J genes are TRBV6-1 and TRBJ1-5; D possibly corresponds to TRBD1 (5 bases). The ends were cut back, 1 base at V and 6 bases at J, with 16 bases in the middle. Germline CDR1 MNHNS, CDR2 SASEGT. The CDR3 spans 16 residues.

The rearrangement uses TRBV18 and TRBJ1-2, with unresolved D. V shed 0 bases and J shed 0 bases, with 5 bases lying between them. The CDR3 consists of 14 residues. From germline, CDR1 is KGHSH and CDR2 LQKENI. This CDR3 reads CASSPPSTNYGYTF. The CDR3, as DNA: TGTGCCAGCTCACCACCATCAACTAACTATGGCTACACCTTC.

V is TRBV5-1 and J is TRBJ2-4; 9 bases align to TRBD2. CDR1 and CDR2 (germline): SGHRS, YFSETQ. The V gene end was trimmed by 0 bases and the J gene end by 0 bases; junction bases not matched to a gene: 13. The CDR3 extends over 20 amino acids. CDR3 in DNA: TGCGCCAGCAGCTTGGGTGTCGGTCCAGCGGGGGGACTAGCCAAAAACATTCAGTACTTC. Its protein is CASSLGVGPAGGLAKNIQYF.

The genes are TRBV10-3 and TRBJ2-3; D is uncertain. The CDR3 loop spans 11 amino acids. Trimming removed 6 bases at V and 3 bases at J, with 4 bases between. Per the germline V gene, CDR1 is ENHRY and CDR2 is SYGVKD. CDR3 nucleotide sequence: TGTGCCATCAGGCGGACAGATACGCAGTATTTT. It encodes CAIRRTDTQYF.

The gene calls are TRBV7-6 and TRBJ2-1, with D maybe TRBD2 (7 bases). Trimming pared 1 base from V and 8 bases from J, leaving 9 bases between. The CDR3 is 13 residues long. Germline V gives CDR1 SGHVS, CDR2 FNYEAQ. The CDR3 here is CASSLEGGDEQFF. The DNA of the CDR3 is TGTGCCAGCAGCTTAGAAGGGGGGGATGAGCAGTTCTTC.

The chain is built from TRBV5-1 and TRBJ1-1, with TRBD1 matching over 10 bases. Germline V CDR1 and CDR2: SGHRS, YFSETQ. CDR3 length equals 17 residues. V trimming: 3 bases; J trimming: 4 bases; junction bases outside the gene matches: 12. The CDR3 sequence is CASSSVPGQGSRTEAFF. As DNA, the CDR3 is TGCGCCAGCAGCTCCGTCCCGGGACAGGGGAGCCGCACTGAAGCTTTCTTT.

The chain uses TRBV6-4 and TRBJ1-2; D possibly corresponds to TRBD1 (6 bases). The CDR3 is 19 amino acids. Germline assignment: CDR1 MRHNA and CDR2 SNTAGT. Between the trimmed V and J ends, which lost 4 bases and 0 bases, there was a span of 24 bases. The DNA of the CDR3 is TGTGCCAGCAGTGGTCTCCCCAACAGGGCGGGCGGGCCTAACTATGGCTACACCTTC. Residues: CASSGLPNRAGGPNYGYTF.

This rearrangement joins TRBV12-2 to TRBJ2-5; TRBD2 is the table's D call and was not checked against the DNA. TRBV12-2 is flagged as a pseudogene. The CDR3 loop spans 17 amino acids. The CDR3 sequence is CASRLLVRTSGEETQYF. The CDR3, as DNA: TGTGCAAGTCGCTTACTAGTACGGACTAGCGGCGAAGAGACCCAGTACTTC.

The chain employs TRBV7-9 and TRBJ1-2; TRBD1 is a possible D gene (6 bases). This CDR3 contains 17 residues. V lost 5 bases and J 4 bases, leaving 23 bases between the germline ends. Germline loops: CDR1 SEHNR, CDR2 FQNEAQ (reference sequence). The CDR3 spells CASSANPDRLSTYGYTF. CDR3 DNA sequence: TGTGCCAGCAGCGCGAACCCCGACAGGCTGTCAACCTATGGCTACACCTTC.

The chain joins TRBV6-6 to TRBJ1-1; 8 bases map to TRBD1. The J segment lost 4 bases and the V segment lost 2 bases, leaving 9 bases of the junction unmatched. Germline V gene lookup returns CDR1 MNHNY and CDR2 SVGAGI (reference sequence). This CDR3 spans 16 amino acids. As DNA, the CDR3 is TGTGCCAGCAGTTACGGTGTGGGACAGGCGCTCACTGAAGCTTTCTTT. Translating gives CASSYGVGQALTEAFF.

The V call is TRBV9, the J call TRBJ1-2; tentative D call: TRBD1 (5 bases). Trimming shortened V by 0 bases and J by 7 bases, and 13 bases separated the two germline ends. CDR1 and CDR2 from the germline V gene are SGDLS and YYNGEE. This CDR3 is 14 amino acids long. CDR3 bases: TGTGCCAGCAGCGTAGGAAAGGGGCGCAGTGGCTACACCTTC. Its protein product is CASSVGKGRSGYTF. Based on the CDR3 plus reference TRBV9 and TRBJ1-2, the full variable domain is DSGVTQTPKHLITATGQRVTLRCSPRSGDLSVYWYQQSLDQGLQFLIQYYNGEERAKGNILERFSAQQFPDLHSELNLSSLELGDSALYFCASSVGKGRSGYTFGSGTRLTVV.

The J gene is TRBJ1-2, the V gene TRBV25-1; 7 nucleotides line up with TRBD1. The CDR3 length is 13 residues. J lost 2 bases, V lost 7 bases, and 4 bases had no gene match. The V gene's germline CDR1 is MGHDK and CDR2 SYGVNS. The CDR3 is CASTSDRNYGYTF. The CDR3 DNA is TGTGCCAGCACCTCGGACAGGAACTATGGCTACACCTTC.

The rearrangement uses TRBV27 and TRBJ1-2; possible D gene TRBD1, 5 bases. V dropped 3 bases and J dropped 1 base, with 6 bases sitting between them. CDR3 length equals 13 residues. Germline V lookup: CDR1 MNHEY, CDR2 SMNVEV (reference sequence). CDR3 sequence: CASSLQGNYGYTF. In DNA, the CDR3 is TGTGCCAGCAGTTTGCAGGGTAACTATGGCTACACCTTC.

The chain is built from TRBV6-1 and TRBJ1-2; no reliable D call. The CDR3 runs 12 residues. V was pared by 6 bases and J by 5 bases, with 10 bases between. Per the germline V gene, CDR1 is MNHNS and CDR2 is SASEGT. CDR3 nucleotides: TGTGCCAGCAGCCCGCGCGGGTATGGCTACACCTTC. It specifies CASSPRGYGYTF.

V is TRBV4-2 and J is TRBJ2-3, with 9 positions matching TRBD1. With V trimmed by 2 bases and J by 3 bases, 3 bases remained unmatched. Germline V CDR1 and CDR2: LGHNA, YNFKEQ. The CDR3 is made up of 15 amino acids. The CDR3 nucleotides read TGTGCCAGCAGCCAATGGACAGGGGTAACAGATACGCAGTATTTT. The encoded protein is CASSQWTGVTDTQYF.

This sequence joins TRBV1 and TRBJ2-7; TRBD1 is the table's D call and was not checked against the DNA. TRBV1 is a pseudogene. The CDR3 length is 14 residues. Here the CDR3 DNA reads TGCACCAGCAGCCAACCGGGACAGTTATACGAGCAGTACTTC. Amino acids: CTSSQPGQLYEQYF.

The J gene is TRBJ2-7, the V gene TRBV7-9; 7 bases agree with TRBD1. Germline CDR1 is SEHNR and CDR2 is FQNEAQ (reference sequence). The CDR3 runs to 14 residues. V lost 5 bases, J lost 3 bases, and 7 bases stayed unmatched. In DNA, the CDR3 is TGTGCCAGCAGCCTTTATGGGACAGTCTACGAGCAGTACTTC. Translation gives CASSLYGTVYEQYF.

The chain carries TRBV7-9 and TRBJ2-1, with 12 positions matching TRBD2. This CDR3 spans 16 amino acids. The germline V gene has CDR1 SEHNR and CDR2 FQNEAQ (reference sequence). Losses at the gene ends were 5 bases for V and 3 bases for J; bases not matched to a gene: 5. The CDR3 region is CASSPLAGGRYNEQFF. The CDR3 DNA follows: TGTGCCAGCAGCCCTCTAGCGGGGGGGCGCTACAATGAGCAGTTCTTC.

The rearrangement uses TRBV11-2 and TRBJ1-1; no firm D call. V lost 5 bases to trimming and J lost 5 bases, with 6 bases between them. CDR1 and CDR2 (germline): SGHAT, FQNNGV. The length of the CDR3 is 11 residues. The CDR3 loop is CASSRETEAFF. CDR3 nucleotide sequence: TGTGCCAGCAGCCGAGAGACTGAAGCTTTCTTT.

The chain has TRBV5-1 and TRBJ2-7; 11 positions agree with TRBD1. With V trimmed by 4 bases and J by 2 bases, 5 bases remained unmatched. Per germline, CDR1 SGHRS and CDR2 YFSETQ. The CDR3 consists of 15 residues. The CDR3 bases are TGCGCCAGCAGCACCGGGACAGGGGGTACCTACGAGCAGTACTTC. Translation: CASSTGTGGTYEQYF.

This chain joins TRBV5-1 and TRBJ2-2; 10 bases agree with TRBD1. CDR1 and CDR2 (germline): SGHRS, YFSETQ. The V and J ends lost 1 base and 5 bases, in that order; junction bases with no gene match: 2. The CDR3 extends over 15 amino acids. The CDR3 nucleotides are TGCGCCAGCAGCTTGCAGGGACAGGGGACCGGGGAGCTGTTTTTT. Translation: CASSLQGQGTGELFF.

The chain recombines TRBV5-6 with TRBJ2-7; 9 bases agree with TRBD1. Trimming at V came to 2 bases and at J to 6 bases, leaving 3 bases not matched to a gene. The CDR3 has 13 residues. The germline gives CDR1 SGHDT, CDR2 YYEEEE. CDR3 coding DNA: TGTGCCAGCAGCTTACCGACAGGGGGCGAGCAGTACTTC. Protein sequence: CASSLPTGGEQYF.

The CDR3 DNA sequence: TGCGCCAGCAGCAAGTCGGGACAGGAAAGTGAAAAACTGTTTTTT. Translating gives CASSKSGQESEKLFF. V usage is TRBV4-1 and J usage is TRBJ1-4; 8 positions match TRBD1. From germline, CDR1 is MGHRA and CDR2 YSYEKL. J gave up 7 bases and V 5 bases, and 9 bases lay outside the gene matches. This CDR3 spans 15 amino acids.

This CDR3 is CASSLLSGFETQYF. The DNA for the CDR3 is TGTGCCAGCAGCTTATTATCGGGTTTTGAGACCCAGTACTTC. The gene calls are TRBV7-3 and TRBJ2-5; D uncertain. Between the trimmed V and J ends, which lost 2 bases and 5 bases, there was a span of 12 bases. The CDR3 spans 14 residues. Germline CDR1 reads SGHTA; CDR2 reads FQGTGA.

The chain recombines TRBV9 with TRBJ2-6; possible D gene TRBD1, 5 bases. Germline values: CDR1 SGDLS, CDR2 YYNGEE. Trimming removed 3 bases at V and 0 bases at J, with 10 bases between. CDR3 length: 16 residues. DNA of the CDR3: TGTGCCAGCAGCGCTTCAGGGTTCTCTGGGGCCAACGTCCTGACTTTC. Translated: CASSASGFSGANVLTF. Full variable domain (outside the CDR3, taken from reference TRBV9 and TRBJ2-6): DSGVTQTPKHLITATGQRVTLRCSPRSGDLSVYWYQQSLDQGLQFLIQYYNGEERAKGNILERFSAQQFPDLHSELNLSSLELGDSALYFCASSASGFSGANVLTFGAGSRLTVL.